The source of this T cell receptor beta chain is a study of blood T cell repertoires in COVID-19. Study overall: Material from acute and convalescent COVID-19 was sourced from the United States, Italy and Spain. The cDNA or gDNA used as material had been derived from T cells, B-cell-depleted T cells, or PBMCs.

In the authors' workflow: Amplified reference gene primers provided the basis for estimating nucleated cell counts. Generated by immunoSEQ multiplex PCR, the TCRdb table keeps only in-frame clones and is missing some. The V and J calls and clone size come from that table; D and trimming were worked out from the DNA. The sample contains around 140,000 clones, around 86% of which appear only once. V was trimmed by 4 bases and J by 3 bases, leaving 12 bases between them. The CDR3 sequence is 13 residues long. Germline CDR1 is GTSNPN and CDR2 is SVGIG (reference sequence). Specimen: PBMCs or T cells enriched from blood (not recorded which). The chain recombines TRBV30 with TRBJ1-1; D is unresolved. The sequence was collected from a man aged 60 to 69 who had recovered from COVID-19. The CDR3 region is CAWIGQPHTEAFF. The CDR3, as DNA: TGTGCCTGGATTGGGCAGCCTCACACTGAAGCTTTCTTT.